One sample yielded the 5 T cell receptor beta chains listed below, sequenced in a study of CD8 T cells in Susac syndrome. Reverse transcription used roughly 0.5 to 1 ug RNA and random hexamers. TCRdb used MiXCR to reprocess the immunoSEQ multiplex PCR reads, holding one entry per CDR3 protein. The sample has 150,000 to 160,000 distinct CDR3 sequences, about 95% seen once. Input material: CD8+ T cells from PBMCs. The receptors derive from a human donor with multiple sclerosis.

CDR3 amino acids: CSLGTGNTEAFF. CDR3 DNA: TGCAGCCTCGGGACAGGGAACACTGAAGCTTTCTTT. The chain combines TRBV29-1 with TRBJ1-1, with TRBD1 matching 8 bases. The CDR3 totals 12 residues. Per germline, CDR1 SQVTM and CDR2 ANQGSEA. V was pared by 8 bases and J by 1 base, with 3 bases of the junction left unmatched.

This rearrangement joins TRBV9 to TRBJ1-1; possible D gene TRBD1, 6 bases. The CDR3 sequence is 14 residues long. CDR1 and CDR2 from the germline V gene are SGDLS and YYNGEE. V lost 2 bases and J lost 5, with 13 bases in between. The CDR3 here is CASSVTGSKTEAFF. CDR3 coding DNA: TGTGCCAGCAGCGTCACAGGGAGCAAGACTGAAGCTTTCTTT.

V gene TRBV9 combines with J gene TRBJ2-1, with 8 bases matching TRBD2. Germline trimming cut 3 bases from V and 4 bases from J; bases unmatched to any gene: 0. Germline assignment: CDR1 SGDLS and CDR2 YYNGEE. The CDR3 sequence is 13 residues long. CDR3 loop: CASSASGYNEQFF. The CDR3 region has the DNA TGTGCCAGCAGCGCTAGCGGGTACAATGAGCAGTTCTTC.

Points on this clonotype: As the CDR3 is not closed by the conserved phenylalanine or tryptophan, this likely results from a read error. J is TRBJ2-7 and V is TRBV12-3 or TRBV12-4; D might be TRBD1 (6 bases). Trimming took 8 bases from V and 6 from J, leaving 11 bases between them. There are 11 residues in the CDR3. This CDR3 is CASSTGPEQYL. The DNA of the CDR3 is TGTGCCAGCTCGACAGGCCCCGAGCAGTACCTC.

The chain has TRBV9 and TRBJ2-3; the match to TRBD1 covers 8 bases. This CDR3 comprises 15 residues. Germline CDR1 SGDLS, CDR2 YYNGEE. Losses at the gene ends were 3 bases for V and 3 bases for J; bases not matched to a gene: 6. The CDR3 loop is CASSGRQGITDTQYF. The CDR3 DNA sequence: TGTGCCAGCAGCGGCCGACAGGGGATAACAGATACGCAGTATTTT. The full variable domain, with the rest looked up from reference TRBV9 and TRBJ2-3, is DSGVTQTPKHLITATGQRVTLRCSPRSGDLSVYWYQQSLDQGLQFLIQYYNGEERAKGNILERFSAQQFPDLHSELNLSSLELGDSALYFCASSGRQGITDTQYFGPGTRLTVL.